The rows below give T cell receptor beta chains drawn from one sample of a study of control samples from healthy donors and cancer patients. Measured with immunoSEQ multiplex PCR; TCRdb has only the in-frame clones, and not every one. The table records around 53,000 clones, around 86% of them present only once. The source material was PBMCs. These receptors all stem from a woman aged 50 to 60 with lung cancer. Both conserved end residues are part of each CDR3. The order of the fields is J gene, D gene, V gene, clone size, CDR3 protein, CDR3 DNA. The D gene is left open where the match is weak. Part of the rows lack a size; the others show once, few, many or a class for expanded clones.

>TRBJ1-1|TRBD1|TRBV30|NA
CAWSDGQGRMAFF
TGTGCCTGGAGCGACGGACAGGGAAGGATGGCTTTCTTT
>TRBJ2-1|NA|TRBV6-5|NA
CASSYSASYNEQFF
TGTGCCAGCAGTTACTCGGCCAGTTACAATGAGCAGTTCTTC
>TRBJ1-2|TRBD1|TRBV7-9|once
CASSFTGGEGYTF
TGTGCCAGCAGTTTTACAGGGGGAGAAGGCTACACCTTC
>TRBJ2-5|NA|TRBV9|few
CASSVGGIGQTQYF
TGTGCCAGCAGCGTAGGGGGTATCGGGCAGACCCAGTACTTC
>TRBJ1-1|TRBD1|TRBV15|NA
CATRSGTGTGRMNTEAFF
TGTGCCACCAGGTCGGGGACAGGGACCGGTCGGATGAACACTGAAGCTTTCTTT
>TRBJ2-1|TRBD2|TRBV11-1|NA
CASSLGAGASRGQFF
TGTGCCAGCAGCTTAGGAGCGGGGGCTTCAAGGGGGCAGTTCTTC
>TRBJ1-3|NA|TRBV7-2|NA
CASSDSSYSGNTIYF
TGTGCCAGCAGCGACTCCAGTTACTCTGGAAACACCATATATTTT
>TRBJ2-2|TRBD1|TRBV5-5|NA
CASSSPYRGQAGELFF
TGTGCCAGCAGCTCACCATACAGGGGTCAAGCCGGGGAGCTGTTTTTT
>TRBJ1-2|NA|TRBV3-1/TRBV3-2|NA
CASSQVTSPHGYTF
TGTGCCAGCAGCCAAGTCACCTCACCCCATGGCTACACCTTC
>TRBJ2-5|NA|TRBV2|NA
CASSRQIQETQYF
TGTGCCAGCAGCCGACAGATCCAAGAGACCCAGTACTTC
>TRBJ1-2|NA|TRBV20-1|few
CSALETGYTF
TGCAGTGCCCTCGAGACGGGCTACACCTTC
>TRBJ1-2|TRBD1|TRBV29-1|NA
CSATGDSNYGYTF
TGCAGCGCAACAGGGGACTCTAACTATGGCTACACCTTC
>TRBJ1-1|NA|TRBV6-5|few
CASSYLENQGRAFF
TGTGCCAGCAGTTACCTAGAAAATCAGGGTCGGGCTTTCTTT
>TRBJ2-2|TRBD2|TRBV7-3|NA
CASSLTSGVTGELFF
TGTGCCAGCAGCTTAACTAGCGGGGTCACCGGGGAGCTGTTTTTT
>TRBJ2-1|NA|TRBV9|few
CASSPPGGSYNEQFF
TGTGCCAGCAGCCCCCCCGGGGGCTCCTACAATGAGCAGTTCTTC
>TRBJ1-2|TRBD1|TRBV7-9|NA
CASSLEGQGPSGYTF
TGTGCCAGCAGCTTGGAGGGACAGGGGCCAAGTGGCTACACCTTC
>TRBJ2-7|NA|TRBV11-2|NA
CASSFILGAQEQYF
TGTGCCAGCAGCTTCATCCTCGGGGCGCAAGAGCAGTACTTC
>TRBJ1-4|NA|TRBV9|NA
CASSPLLATGRINEKLFF
TGTGCCAGCAGCCCCCTATTGGCGACCGGGAGGATTAATGAAAAACTGTTTTTT
>TRBJ1-2|NA|TRBV7-9|NA
CASRPVMGYYGYTF
TGTGCCAGCAGACCCGTTATGGGGTACTATGGCTACACCTTC
>TRBJ2-3|TRBD1|TRBV5-8|NA
CASSLHIGQGVVSDTQYF
TGTGCCAGCAGCCTACATATAGGACAGGGGGTCGTATCAGATACGCAGTATTTT
>TRBJ2-7|NA|TRBV7-2|once
CASSRGTVEGQYF
TGTGCCAGCAGCCGCGGGACGGTGGAAGGGCAGTACTTC
>TRBJ1-5|NA|TRBV3-1/TRBV3-2|NA
CASSQGNGQPQHF
TGTGCCAGCAGCCAGGGGAACGGTCAGCCCCAGCATTTT
>TRBJ2-7|NA|TRBV7-2|NA
CASSLRGEQYF
TGTGCCAGCAGCTTGAGGGGCGAGCAGTACTTC
>TRBJ2-2|TRBD2|TRBV9|NA
CASSTLAGGTGELFF
TGCGCCAGCAGCACCCTAGCGGGGGGGACCGGGGAGCTGTTTTTT
>TRBJ1-5|NA|TRBV5-6|NA
CASSSQVSNQPQHF
TGTGCCAGCAGCTCGCAGGTTAGCAATCAGCCCCAGCATTTT
>TRBJ1-1|NA|TRBV7-2|NA
CASSSGRRGGNTEAFF
TGTGCCAGCAGCTCTGGACGCCGGGGAGGGAACACTGAAGCTTTCTTT
>TRBJ1-2|TRBD1|TRBV6-5|NA
CASSYSQRGLIYGYTF
TGTGCCAGCAGTTACTCACAAAGGGGGCTAATCTATGGCTACACCTTC
>TRBJ1-2|NA|TRBV4-1|NA
CASSQDRSNYGYTF
TGCGCCAGCAGCCAAGACAGGAGCAACTATGGCTACACCTTC
>TRBJ1-2|TRBD1|TRBV11-2|NA
CASSQGQAHF
TGTGCCAGCAGCCAGGGACAGGCCCACTTC
>TRBJ1-5|NA|TRBV2|NA
CASSEAGGGNQPQHF
TGTGCCAGCAGTGAAGCGGGGGGCGGCAATCAGCCCCAGCATTTT
>TRBJ1-3|NA|TRBV7-3|NA
CASSLNGGSSGNTIYF
TGTGCCAGCAGCTTAAATGGCGGGAGCTCTGGAAACACCATATATTTT
>TRBJ2-2|NA|TRBV9|NA
CASSAQGMDTGELFF
TGTGCCAGCAGCGCGCAGGGCATGGACACCGGGGAGCTGTTTTTT
>TRBJ1-2|NA|TRBV19|NA
CASSVQGGKVGYTF
TGTGCCAGTAGTGTACAGGGAGGTAAGGTTGGCTACACCTTC
>TRBJ1-2|NA|TRBV5-1|NA
CASSYSPTGGYTF
TGCGCCAGCAGCTACTCACCCACGGGGGGCTACACCTTC
>TRBJ2-7|NA|TRBV12-3/TRBV12-4|NA
CASSLATWGEQYF
TGTGCCAGCAGTTTAGCGACGTGGGGGGAGCAGTACTTC
>TRBJ2-3|TRBD2|TRBV5-4|once
CASSLGSSGGALRDTQYF
TGTGCCAGCAGCTTGGGGTCTAGCGGGGGGGCCTTGCGAGATACGCAGTATTTT
>TRBJ2-2|NA|TRBV18|NA
CASSPGASGELFF
TGTGCCAGCTCACCTGGAGCGTCCGGGGAGCTGTTTTTT
>TRBJ2-3|NA|TRBV24-1|few
CATSGPLSTDTQYF
TGTGCCACCAGTGGTCCTTTAAGCACAGATACGCAGTATTTT
>TRBJ1-4|TRBD1|TRBV27|NA
CASHHRGGGEKLFF
TGTGCCAGTCACCACAGGGGAGGGGGAGAAAAACTGTTTTTT
>TRBJ2-5|TRBD2|TRBV5-1|NA
CASSDGTSGEETQYF
TGCGCCAGCAGCGACGGGACTAGCGGTGAAGAGACCCAGTACTTC
>TRBJ1-3|NA|TRBV3-1/TRBV3-2|once
CASSRRGPSGNTIYF
TGTGCCAGCAGCCGCCGGGGCCCCTCTGGAAACACCATATATTTT
>TRBJ1-3|NA|TRBV6-5|NA
CASSFWGEGGNTIYF
TGTGCCAGCAGTTTTTGGGGTGAGGGAGGAAACACCATATATTTT
>TRBJ1-1|NA|TRBV7-2|NA
CASSFGGEGTEAFF
TGTGCCAGCAGCTTCGGGGGGGAGGGCACTGAAGCTTTCTTT
>TRBJ2-1|TRBD1|TRBV18|NA
CASSRHRGRDNEQFF
TGTGCCAGCTCACGACACAGGGGCCGAGACAATGAGCAGTTCTTC
>TRBJ1-6|NA|TRBV11-2|NA
CASSLESLGSPLHF
TGTGCCAGCAGCTTAGAGAGTTTAGGCTCACCCCTCCACTTT
>TRBJ1-2|TRBD1|TRBV4-1|few
CASSQGRGFGANYGYTF
TGCGCCAGCAGCCAAGGCAGGGGGTTCGGGGCTAACTATGGCTACACCTTC
>TRBJ2-7|NA|TRBV7-9|NA
CASSLYLGTSNEQYF
TGTGCCAGCAGCCTTTACCTGGGAACTTCCAACGAGCAGTACTTC
>TRBJ2-3|NA|TRBV5-8|NA
CASSLEGGRADTQYF
TGTGCCAGCAGCTTGGAAGGGGGTCGGGCAGATACGCAGTATTTT
>TRBJ1-1|NA|TRBV6-5|NA
CASIRQNAEAFF
TGTGCCAGCATTAGACAGAACGCTGAAGCTTTCTTT
>TRBJ1-1|TRBD1|TRBV11-2|NA
CASSPRTGGTNTEAFF
TGTGCCAGCAGCCCACGGACAGGGGGAACGAACACTGAAGCTTTCTTT
>TRBJ2-1|TRBD2|TRBV28|NA
CASSISGGAYNEQFF
TGTGCCAGCAGCATCAGCGGGGGGGCCTACAATGAGCAGTTCTTC
>TRBJ1-2|NA|TRBV7-9|NA
CASSLDLRGAGYTF
TGTGCCAGCAGCTTAGATCTGAGGGGAGCTGGCTACACCTTC
>TRBJ1-2|TRBD1|TRBV7-2|NA
CASSLQGAGYGYTF
TGTGCCAGCAGCCTTCAGGGGGCAGGCTATGGCTACACCTTC
>TRBJ2-7|NA|TRBV14|NA
CASSLTGTTYEQYF
TGTGCCAGCAGCCTGACCGGGACAACCTACGAGCAGTACTTC
>TRBJ1-1|NA|TRBV5-1|NA
CASSLTGTGNTEAFF
TGCGCCAGCAGCCTTACCGGCACAGGCAACACTGAAGCTTTCTTT
>TRBJ2-1|NA|TRBV7-9|once
CASSLAGEQFF
TGTGCCAGCAGCTTAGCTGGTGAGCAGTTCTTC
>TRBJ1-1|NA|TRBV6-5|NA
CASSLVGATEAFF
TGTGCCAGCAGCCTCGTGGGGGCCACTGAAGCTTTCTTT
>TRBJ1-1|TRBD1|TRBV29-1|NA
CSGGGQGFTEAFF
TGCAGCGGGGGGGGACAGGGTTTCACTGAAGCTTTCTTT